This T cell receptor (beta chain) was identified in a study of CD8+CD57+ T cells in acquired aplastic anemia. Study-wide context: The study obtained an average of roughly 3 ug of DNA from sorted CD4+ and CD8+ cells. Healthy donors had, on average, approximately 9.9 million reads for their CD4+ cells.

This clonotype was seen once. As yet, its antigen is unknown. Study outcomes and limitations: A significant difference in CD8+ Simpson's diversity between patients and controls was not found. A set of approximately 29 CD8+ CDR3 sequences was shared between patients and controls, and these sequences appeared highly expressed in patients.

The use of genomic DNA as template underpinned the TCR beta VDJ and CDR3 profiling. TCRdb independently ran MiXCR on the reads; one entry per CDR3 protein. The sample holds hundreds of thousands of distinct CDR3 sequences; 65% to 80% are singletons and the top ten take 4%. Input material: sorted CD4+, CD8+, or CD8+CD57+ T cells (not recorded which) from PBMCs. The TCR comes from a human donor in good health, serving as a control.

DNA for the CDR3: TGTGCCAGCAGCTTGGCGCGGAAGCGCCAAGAGACCCAGTACTTC. It is translated as CASSLARKRQETQYF. This sequence joins TRBV5-5 and TRBJ2-5; D gene unclear. The CDR3 is 15 amino acids. V gave up 0 bases and J gave up 1 base, with 10 bases separating them. From germline, CDR1 is SGHKS and CDR2 YYEKEE (reference sequence).